Here is one T cell receptor beta chain with its context. This sample stems from a study of technical replicates of blood from several donors. The table came from immunoSEQ multiplex PCR; TCRdb's copy has only in-frame clones and leaves some out. The repertoire holds 98,000 or so clones, 95% seen once, with about 0.19% in the top ten. V lost 6 bases, J lost 0 bases, and 4 bases stayed unmatched. The length of the CDR3 is 15 residues. CDR1 SNHLY and CDR2 FYNNEI come from the germline V gene. Sequenced input: T cells isolated from PBMCs. The clonotype comes from a human donor in good health. This rearrangement joins TRBV2 to TRBJ1-5, with TRBD1 matching over 8 bases. Written as DNA, the CDR3 is TGTGCCAGCAGCCTAGACAGGGGTAGCAATCAGCCCCAGCATTTT. Translation gives CASSLDRGSNQPQHF.